These 21 T cell receptor beta chains originate from one sample sequenced in a study of blood T cell repertoires in COVID-19. The assay was immunoSEQ multiplex PCR, and TCRdb's table has in-frame clones only and misses some. This table has hundreds of thousands of clones, roughly 90% appearing once. Sequenced input: peripheral blood. The receptors here all came from a woman aged 45-60 years who had recovered from COVID-19.

CDR3: CASSLRWYPAGNSPLHF. The CDR3 DNA sequence: TGTGCCAGCAGCCTGAGGTGGTACCCGGCGGGAAATTCACCCCTCCACTTT. V usage is TRBV5-6 and J usage is TRBJ1-6, with D hard to call. The V gene lost 4 bases and the J gene lost 7 bases, with 21 bases spanning the gap. CDR3 size: 17 residues. From germline, CDR1 is SGHDT and CDR2 YYEEEE.

The chain uses TRBV5-4 and TRBJ1-2, with a tentative D call TRBD1 (6 bases). The CDR3 loop spans 15 amino acids. V was cut by 7 bases and J by 3 bases, with 19 bases left in between. Germline CDR1 is SGHNT and CDR2 is YYREEE (reference sequence). DNA of the CDR3: TGTGCCAGCTCGGGAGGGACAACCACCGACTATGGCTACACCTTC. Its protein product is CASSGGTTTDYGYTF.

This clone has just a few counts. This chain links TRBV5-4 with TRBJ2-2; 8 bases match TRBD2. The junction had 10 bases not matched to a gene; V was cut back by 4 bases and J by 5 bases. Germline V gene sequence: CDR1 SGHNT, CDR2 YYREEE (reference sequence). The CDR3 covers 16 residues. The CDR3 DNA is TGTGCCAGCAGCCCGGGGACTAGACGGAGGACCGGGGAGCTGTTTTTT. This gives the protein CASSPGTRRRTGELFF.

The rearrangement links TRBV4-1 to TRBJ1-2, with 8 bases matching TRBD1. With V trimmed by 4 bases and J by 2 bases, 3 bases remained unmatched. Germline CDR1 is MGHRA and CDR2 is YSYEKL. CDR3 length equals 14 residues. The CDR3 sequence: CASSRQGFNYGYTF. The CDR3 DNA reads as TGCGCCAGCAGCCGACAGGGGTTCAACTATGGCTACACCTTC.

J is TRBJ2-7 and V is TRBV28; D is perhaps TRBD2 (5 bases). The CDR3 is 13 residues long. Trimming pared 7 bases from V and 2 bases from J, leaving 12 bases between. The germline gives CDR1 MDHEN, CDR2 SYDVKM. The CDR3 DNA sequence: TGTGCCAGCAATCAGAGGGAGCCCTACGAGCAGTACTTC. This codes for CASNQREPYEQYF.

In regard to this clone: Other DNA sequences within the sample encode an identical CDR3. The chain combines TRBV28 with TRBJ2-7; TRBD2 matches at 11 bases. The V gene's germline CDR1 is MDHEN and CDR2 SYDVKM. There are 13 residues in the CDR3. The V segment lost 11 bases and the J segment 4 bases; nucleotides outside the gene matches: 7. The CDR3 region is CAGSSGRSYEQYF. For the CDR3, the DNA is TGTGCCGGTTCTAGCGGGAGGTCATACGAGCAGTACTTC.

V gene TRBV2 combines with J gene TRBJ1-6; weak D call: TRBD1 (6 bases). The V gene lost 6 bases and the J gene lost 9 bases, with 15 bases spanning the gap. This CDR3 has 14 residues. CDR1 and CDR2 (germline): SNHLY, FYNNEI. CDR3 residues: CASSGFLGGSPLHF. The CDR3 nucleotides read TGTGCCAGCAGCGGATTTTTAGGGGGTTCACCCCTCCACTTT.

The chain carries TRBV28 and TRBJ2-7, with 9 positions matching TRBD2. V shed 5 bases, J shed 2 bases, and the junction held 7 bases outside the gene matches. The CDR3 runs 15 residues. CDR1 is MDHEN and CDR2 is SYDVKM in the germline V gene. CDR3 region: CASSLGAGGTYEQYF. The DNA of the CDR3 is TGTGCCAGCAGTCTGGGGGCGGGAGGGACCTACGAGCAGTACTTC.

This chain uses TRBV5-1 with TRBJ1-1, with TRBD1 identical over 8 bases. CDR3 size: 15 residues. The V gene end was trimmed by 3 bases and the J gene end by 0 bases; junction bases not matched to a gene: 4. CDR1 and CDR2 from the germline V gene are SGHRS and YFSETQ. CDR3 region: CASSSMGQVNTEAFF. The CDR3 coding sequence is TGCGCCAGCAGCTCGATGGGACAGGTGAACACTGAAGCTTTCTTT. Using reference TRBV5-1 and TRBJ1-1 for the parts outside the CDR3, the full variable domain is KAGVTQTPRYLIKTRGQQVTLSCSPISGHRSVSWYQQTPGQGLQFLFEYFSETQRNKGNFPGRFSGRQFSNSRSEMNVSTLELGDSALYLCASSSMGQVNTEAFFGQGTRLTVV.

V usage is TRBV7-8 and J usage is TRBJ2-1; the D gene is possibly TRBD2 (6 bases). Germline CDR1 is SGHVS and CDR2 is FQNEAQ. CDR3 length: 16 amino acids. V was shortened by 3 bases and J by 2 bases, with 14 bases between the two germline ends. The CDR3 spells CASSLDWRDTYNEQFF. CDR3 DNA sequence: TGTGCCAGCAGCTTGGATTGGCGGGATACCTACAATGAGCAGTTCTTC.

The V gene is TRBV19, the J gene TRBJ1-1; a weak D match, TRBD1 (6 bases). Trimming removed 4 bases from V and 7 bases from J, with 10 bases in between. The CDR3 is 12 residues long. Germline CDR1 is LNHDA and CDR2 is SQIVND (reference sequence). This CDR3 reads CASSRNRDEAFF. The CDR3 DNA sequence: TGTGCCAGTAGTAGAAACAGGGATGAAGCTTTCTTT.

The chain's CDR3 is CASSLPGQGNNQPQHF. The CDR3 DNA sequence: TGTGCCAGCAGTTTACCCGGACAGGGAAACAATCAGCCCCAGCATTTT. The chain combines TRBV28 with TRBJ1-5, with 8 bases fitting TRBD1. V shed 2 bases and J 3 bases; nucleotides not matched to a gene: 6. This CDR3 region has 16 residues. Germline V gene data show CDR1 as MDHEN and CDR2 as SYDVKM.

V gene TRBV6-2 or TRBV6-3 combines with J gene TRBJ2-3; 11 nucleotides line up with TRBD2. Germline trimming cut 1 base from V and 3 bases from J; bases unmatched to any gene: 6. CDR1 and CDR2 from the germline V gene are MNHEY and SVGEGT. CDR3 length: 17 residues. Here the CDR3 reads CASSYFRLAGPTDTQYF. CDR3 sequence (DNA): TGTGCCAGCAGTTACTTTAGACTAGCGGGGCCGACAGATACGCAGTATTTT.

The V call is TRBV5-1, the J call TRBJ1-3, with 7 bases that match TRBD1. The CDR3 spans 15 residues. Germline trimming cut 4 bases from V and 1 base from J; bases unmatched to any gene: 5. CDR1 is SGHRS and CDR2 is YFSETQ in the germline V gene. The CDR3 DNA follows: TGCGCCAGCAGCGCCTCGACAGGGTCTGGAAACACCATATATTTT. Translation: CASSASTGSGNTIYF.

The chain couples TRBV19 to TRBJ2-4; 7 bases are shared with TRBD2. Germline V gives CDR1 LNHDA, CDR2 SQIVND (reference sequence). V gave up 5 bases and J gave up 7 bases; unmatched junction bases: 11. CDR3 size: 15 residues. The CDR3 coding sequence is TGTGCCAGTAGTCGGACTAGGAAGGTGCAGAACATTCAGTACTTC. This codes for CASSRTRKVQNIQYF. Drawing the rest from reference TRBV19 and TRBJ2-4, the complete variable domain is DGGITQSPKYLFRKEGQNVTLSCEQNLNHDAMYWYRQDPGQGLRLIYYSQIVNDFQKGDIAEGYSVSREKKESFPLTVTSAQKNPTAFYLCASSRTRKVQNIQYFGAGTRLSVL.

The rearrangement joins TRBV6-5 to TRBJ1-2, with D tentatively TRBD1 (6 bases). Trimming took 5 bases from V and 7 from J, leaving 11 bases between them. CDR1 is MNHEY and CDR2 is SVGAGI in the germline V gene. This CDR3 spans 12 amino acids. This chain's CDR3 is CASSPPDSGYTF. The CDR3 coding sequence is TGTGCCAGCAGTCCCCCGGACAGTGGCTACACCTTC.

The rearrangement uses TRBV2 and TRBJ1-5; the match to TRBD1 covers 7 bases. The CDR3 is 12 residues long. Germline lookup yields CDR1 SNHLY and CDR2 FYNNEI. J gave up 10 bases and V 6 bases, and 6 bases lay outside the gene matches. The CDR3 DNA is TGTGCCAGCAGGGGACAGATGGCACCCCAGCATTTT. Its protein is CASRGQMAPQHF.

The chain uses TRBV27 and TRBJ2-5; TRBD1 might be the D (6 bases). Trimming left V 2 bases short and J 7 bases short, with 14 bases between. Germline loops: CDR1 MNHEY, CDR2 SMNVEV (reference sequence). The CDR3 spans 14 residues. The CDR3 DNA reads as TGTGCCAGCAGTTTAATGGCAGGGGAAGGGACCCAGTACTTC. Amino acid sequence: CASSLMAGEGTQYF.

The V and J genes are TRBV28 and TRBJ2-7; weak D call: TRBD1 (5 bases). The CDR3 loop spans 14 amino acids. The V gene lost 10 bases and the J gene lost 2 bases, with 18 bases spanning the gap. Germline lookup yields CDR1 MDHEN and CDR2 SYDVKM. As DNA, the CDR3 is TGTGCCACCCATGCCAGGGCCGTCCCCTACGAGCAGTACTTC. This translates into CATHARAVPYEQYF.

The V gene is TRBV6-5, the J gene TRBJ1-5; tentatively, D is TRBD1 (5 bases). Germline CDR1 and CDR2: MNHEY and SVGAGI. V lost 4 bases and J 6 bases, leaving 13 bases between the germline ends. The CDR3 spans 14 residues. The CDR3 reads CASSFPGGFQPQHF. DNA for the CDR3: TGTGCCAGCAGTTTTCCGGGGGGGTTTCAGCCCCAGCATTTT.

The chain uses TRBV4-2 and TRBJ1-1; D ambiguous. CDR3 length: 16 residues. Between the trimmed V and J ends, which lost 3 bases and 4 bases, there was a span of 18 bases. Per the germline V gene, CDR1 is LGHNA and CDR2 is YNFKEQ. CDR3 sequence reads: CASSHEGPPGATEAFF. CDR3 nucleotides: TGTGCCAGCAGCCATGAGGGCCCCCCGGGTGCCACTGAAGCTTTCTTT.